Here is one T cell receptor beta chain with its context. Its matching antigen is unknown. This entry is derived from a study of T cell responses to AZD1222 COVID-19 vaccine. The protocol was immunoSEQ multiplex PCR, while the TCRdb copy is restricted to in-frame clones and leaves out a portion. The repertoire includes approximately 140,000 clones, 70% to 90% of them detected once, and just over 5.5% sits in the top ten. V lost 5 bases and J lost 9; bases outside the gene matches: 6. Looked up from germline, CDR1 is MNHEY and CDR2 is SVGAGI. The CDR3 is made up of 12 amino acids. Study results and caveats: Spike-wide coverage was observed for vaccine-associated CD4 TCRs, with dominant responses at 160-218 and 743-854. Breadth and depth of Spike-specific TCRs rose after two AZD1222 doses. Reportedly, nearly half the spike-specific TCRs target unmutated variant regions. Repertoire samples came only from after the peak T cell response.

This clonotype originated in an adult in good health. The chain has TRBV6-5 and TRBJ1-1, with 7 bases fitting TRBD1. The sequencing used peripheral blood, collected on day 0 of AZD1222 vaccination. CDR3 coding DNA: TGTGCCAGCAGTCTCTGGACAGGCAAAGCTTTCTTT. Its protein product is CASSLWTGKAFF.